Sequencing of this TCR beta chain was carried out in a study of blood T cell repertoires in COVID-19. As for the study in general: Donors in the United States, Italy and Spain gave samples during acute or convalescent COVID-19. From T cells, B-cell-depleted T cells, or PBMCs came the material, which was cDNA or gDNA.

Germline-derived CDR1 and CDR2 are SGHRS and YFSETQ. V dropped 4 bases and J dropped 0; count of bases not matched to a gene: 5. The CDR3 extends over 15 amino acids. Per the study methods: Researchers report that nucleated cell counts were estimated from reference gene primer amplification. TCRdb's table, derived via immunoSEQ multiplex PCR, lists solely in-frame clones and lacks some. V, J and clone size derive from that table, while D and trimming were established from the DNA sequence. The sample holds fewer than 400,000 clones, around nine tenths seen once. This sequence joins TRBV5-1 and TRBJ2-7; the match to TRBD1 covers 9 bases. The TCR comes from a human donor in a cohort sampled during active COVID-19. The sequenced sample consisted of peripheral blood. CDR3 sequence (DNA): TGCGCCAGCAGCGGGGGACAGGGTCTCTCCTACGAGCAGTACTTC. It codes for CASSGGQGLSYEQYF.